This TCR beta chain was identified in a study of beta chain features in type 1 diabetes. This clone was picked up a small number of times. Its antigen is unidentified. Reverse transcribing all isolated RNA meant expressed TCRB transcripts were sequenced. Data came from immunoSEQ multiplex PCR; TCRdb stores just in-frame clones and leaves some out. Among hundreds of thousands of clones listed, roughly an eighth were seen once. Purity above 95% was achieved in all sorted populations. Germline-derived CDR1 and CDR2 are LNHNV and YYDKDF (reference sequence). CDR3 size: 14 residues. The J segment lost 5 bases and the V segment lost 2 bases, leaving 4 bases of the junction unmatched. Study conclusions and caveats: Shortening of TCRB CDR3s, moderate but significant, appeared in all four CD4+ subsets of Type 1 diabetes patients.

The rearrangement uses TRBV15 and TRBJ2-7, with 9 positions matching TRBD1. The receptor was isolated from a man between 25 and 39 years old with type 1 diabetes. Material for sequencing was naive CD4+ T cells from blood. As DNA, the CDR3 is TGTGCCACCAGCAGACTGGACAGGGGTCACGAGCAGTACTTC. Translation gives CATSRLDRGHEQYF.